This TCR beta chain was sequenced for a study of breast tumors, draining lymph nodes, adjacent tissues. Samples came from axillary lymph nodes draining the breast cancer. Study conclusions and caveats: Compared with lymph nodes, tumors were less diverse; compared with nontumor tissue, more.

This clonotype has just a few counts. Its target is unknown. This may come from a read error, since a much larger clone is one base off. TCRdb passed the multiplex PCR reads through MiXCR, listing each CDR3 protein once. The profile shows 200,000 or so distinct CDR3 sequences, over 25% of them singletons. This CDR3 is 18 amino acids long. V lost 0 bases, J lost 7 bases, and 15 bases stayed unmatched. Per germline, CDR1 DFQATT and CDR2 SNEGSKA (reference sequence). This clonotype was obtained from a female donor with breast cancer. Some clones in this sample may be carry-over from other donors' samples. Input material: axillary lymph node tissue. This chain links TRBV20-1 with TRBJ2-3; 11 bases match TRBD2. Written as DNA, the CDR3 is TGCAGTGCTAGAGACAAGGGACTAGCGGCAACTTGGATGAATACGCAGTATTTT. Protein product: CSARDKGLAATWMNTQYF.